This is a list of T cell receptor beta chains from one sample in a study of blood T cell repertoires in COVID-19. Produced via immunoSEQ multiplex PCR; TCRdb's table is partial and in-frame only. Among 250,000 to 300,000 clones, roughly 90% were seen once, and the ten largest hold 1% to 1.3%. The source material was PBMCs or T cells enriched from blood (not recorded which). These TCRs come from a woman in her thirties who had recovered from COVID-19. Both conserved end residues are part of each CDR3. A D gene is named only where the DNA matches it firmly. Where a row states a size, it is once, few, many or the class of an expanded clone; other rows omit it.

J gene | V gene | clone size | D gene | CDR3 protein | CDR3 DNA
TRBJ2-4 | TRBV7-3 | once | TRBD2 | CASSLRALRDYQTLAKNIQYF | TGTGCCAGCAGCCTAAGGGCCCTCCGGGACTACCAGACGCTAGCCAAAAACATTCAGTACTTC
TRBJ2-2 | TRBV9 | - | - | CASSVASRGIGELFF | TGTGCCAGCAGCGTAGCTTCTCGGGGAATCGGGGAGCTGTTTTTT
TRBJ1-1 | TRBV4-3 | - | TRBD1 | CASSPTGENTEAFF | TGCGCCAGCAGTCCCACAGGGGAGAACACTGAAGCTTTCTTT
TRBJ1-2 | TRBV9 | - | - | CASSPRGYDGYTF | TGTGCCAGCAGCCCCCGGGGATATGATGGCTACACCTTC
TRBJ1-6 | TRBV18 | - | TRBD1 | CASSPGGQQGSPLHF | TGTGCCAGCTCACCCGGGGGACAGCAGGGTTCACCCCTCCACTTT
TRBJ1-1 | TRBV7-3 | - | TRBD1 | CASRVDRGSPEAFF | TGTGCCAGCAGGGTGGACAGGGGGTCCCCTGAAGCTTTCTTT
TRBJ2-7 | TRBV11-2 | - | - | CASRQGTPYEQYF | TGTGCCAGCAGACAGGGAACACCCTACGAGCAGTACTTC
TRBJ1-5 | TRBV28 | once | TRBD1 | CASSTQGARQPQHF | TGTGCCAGCAGCACTCAGGGGGCCCGGCAGCCCCAGCATTTT
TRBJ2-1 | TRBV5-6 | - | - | CASSLPGLLTMEQFF | TGTGCCAGCAGCTTACCGGGTCTTCTAACAATGGAGCAGTTCTTC
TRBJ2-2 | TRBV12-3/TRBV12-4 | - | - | CASSSSGELFF | TGTGCCAGCAGTTCATCAGGGGAGCTGTTTTTT
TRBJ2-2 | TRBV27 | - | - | CASRGGAKDTGELFF | TGTGCCAGCAGGGGGGGGGCAAAGGACACCGGGGAGCTGTTTTTT
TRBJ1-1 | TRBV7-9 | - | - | CASNHRDGAEAFF | TGTGCCAGCAACCACAGGGACGGGGCTGAAGCTTTCTTT
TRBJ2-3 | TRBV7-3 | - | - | CASSEWTDQDTQYF | TGTGCCAGCAGCGAATGGACAGACCAAGATACGCAGTATTTT
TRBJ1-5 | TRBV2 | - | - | CASSEDAGMDQPQHF | TGTGCCAGCAGCGAAGACGCAGGGATGGATCAGCCCCAGCATTTT
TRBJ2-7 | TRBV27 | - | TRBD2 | CASSRRRLAGGPSGGTYEQYF | TGTGCCAGCAGCCGACGTAGACTAGCGGGAGGGCCTTCAGGGGGGACCTACGAGCAGTACTTC
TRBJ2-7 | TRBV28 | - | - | CASRRTEQGEQYF | TGTGCCAGCAGGAGGACAGAGCAGGGGGAGCAGTACTTC
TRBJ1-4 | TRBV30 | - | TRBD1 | CAWSDTGTGNEKLFF | TGTGCCTGGAGTGACACCGGGACAGGGAATGAAAAACTGTTTTTT
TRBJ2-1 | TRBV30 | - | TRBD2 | CAWSVLAGDYNEQFF | TGTGCCTGGAGTGTACTAGCGGGCGATTACAATGAGCAGTTCTTC
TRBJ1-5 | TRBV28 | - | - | CASSLRNLRKNSNQPQHF | TGTGCCAGCAGTTTACGCAACCTCAGGAAAAATAGCAATCAGCCCCAGCATTTT
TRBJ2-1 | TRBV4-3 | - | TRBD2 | CASSQDGTSGNEQFF | TGCGCCAGCAGCCAAGATGGAACTAGCGGGAATGAGCAGTTCTTC
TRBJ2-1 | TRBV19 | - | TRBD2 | CASSGTSGLYNEQFF | TGTGCCAGTAGTGGGACTAGCGGATTATACAATGAGCAGTTCTTC
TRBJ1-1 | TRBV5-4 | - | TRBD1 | CASSRGAGGINTEAFF | TGTGCCAGCAGCCGGGGGGCAGGGGGCATTAACACTGAAGCTTTCTTT
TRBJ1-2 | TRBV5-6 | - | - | CASSPLWTTGLEYGYTF | TGTGCCAGCAGCCCACTTTGGACGACAGGACTAGAGTATGGCTACACCTTC
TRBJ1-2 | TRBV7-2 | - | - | CASSLALASTYGYTF | TGTGCCAGCAGCTTAGCGCTAGCCAGCACCTATGGCTACACCTTC
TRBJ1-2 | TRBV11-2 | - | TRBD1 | CASSSNRGRGNYGYTF | TGTGCCAGCAGCTCAAACAGAGGCAGGGGGAACTATGGCTACACCTTC
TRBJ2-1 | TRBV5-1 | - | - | CASSPRQYNEQFF | TGCGCCAGCAGCCCTCGACAGTACAATGAGCAGTTCTTC
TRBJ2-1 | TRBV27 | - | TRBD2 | CASSSRLAGSNEQFF | TGTGCCAGCAGTTCCCGACTAGCGGGAAGCAATGAGCAGTTCTTC
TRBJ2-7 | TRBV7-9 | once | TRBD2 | CASSLELGLAYEQYF | TGTGCCAGCAGCTTGGAACTAGGACTAGCCTACGAGCAGTACTTC
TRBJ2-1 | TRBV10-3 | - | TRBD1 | CAISESLGRGRVNEQFF | TGTGCCATCAGTGAGTCGTTGGGCAGGGGGCGCGTCAATGAGCAGTTCTTC
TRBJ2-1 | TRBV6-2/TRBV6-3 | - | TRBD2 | CASSYRVGGSSYNEQFF | TGTGCCAGCAGTTACCGAGTGGGCGGGAGCTCCTACAATGAGCAGTTCTTC
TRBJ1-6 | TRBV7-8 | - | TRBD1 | CASTTTDRAESPLHF | TGTGCCAGCACCACCACGGACAGGGCTGAGTCACCCCTCCACTTT
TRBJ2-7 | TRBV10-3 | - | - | CAITNGQNSYEQYF | TGTGCCATCACCAACGGACAGAACTCCTACGAGCAGTACTTC
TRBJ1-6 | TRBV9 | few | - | CASSGVAYNSPLHF | TGTGCCAGCAGCGGTGTCGCCTATAATTCACCCCTCCACTTT
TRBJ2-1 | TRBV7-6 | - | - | CASSSLGTRDEQFF | TGTGCCAGCAGCTCGCTAGGAACGAGGGATGAGCAGTTCTTC
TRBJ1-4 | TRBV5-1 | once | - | CASSSRAGGTVGEKLFF | TGCGCCAGCAGCTCAAGAGCGGGCGGGACGGTCGGTGAAAAACTGTTTTTT
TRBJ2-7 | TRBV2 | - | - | CASGRPGGRYEQYF | TGTGCCAGTGGCCGACCGGGGGGCCGGTACGAGCAGTACTTC
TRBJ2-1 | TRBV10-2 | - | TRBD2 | CASSEVASGSSYNEQFF | TGCGCCAGCAGTGAGGTGGCTAGCGGGAGCTCCTACAATGAGCAGTTCTTC
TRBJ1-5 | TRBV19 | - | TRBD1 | CASSIDLGARGRGRGNQPQHF | TGTGCCAGTAGTATAGATCTTGGGGCCAGGGGGCGCGGACGCGGAAATCAGCCCCAGCATTTT
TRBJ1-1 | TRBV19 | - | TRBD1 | CASRIIQGASTEAFF | TGTGCCAGTAGAATCATACAGGGGGCGAGCACTGAAGCTTTCTTT
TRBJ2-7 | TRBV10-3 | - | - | CAISDGQGNYEQYF | TGTGCCATCAGTGACGGCCAGGGCAACTACGAGCAGTACTTC
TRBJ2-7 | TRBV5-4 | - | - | CASSLDLSEQYF | TGTGCCAGCAGCCTAGATCTGAGTGAGCAGTACTTC
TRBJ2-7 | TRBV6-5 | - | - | CASSPLAPGPYEQYF | TGTGCCAGCAGCCCCCTAGCGCCCGGTCCCTACGAGCAGTACTTC
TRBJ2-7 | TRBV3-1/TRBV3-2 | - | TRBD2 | CASSQDRTSSYEQYF | TGTGCCAGCAGCCAAGATCGGACTAGCAGCTACGAGCAGTACTTC
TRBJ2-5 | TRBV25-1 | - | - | CASSDPSDSGETQYF | TGTGCCAGCAGTGATCCGTCGGACAGTGGGGAGACCCAGTACTTC
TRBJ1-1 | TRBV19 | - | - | CATLLNPTGTKAFF | TGTGCCACCCTCCTCAACCCGACAGGCACCAAAGCTTTCTTT
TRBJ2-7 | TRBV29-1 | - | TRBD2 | CSVAGTRSSYEQYF | TGCAGCGTTGCCGGGACTAGGAGCTCCTACGAGCAGTACTTC
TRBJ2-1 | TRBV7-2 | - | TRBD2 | CASSLAGGLGPNEQFF | TGTGCCAGCAGCTTAGCAGGCGGACTAGGCCCCAATGAGCAGTTCTTC
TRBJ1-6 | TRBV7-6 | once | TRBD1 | CASSLGGTGKSPLHF | TGTGCCAGCAGCTTAGGCGGGACAGGGAAATCACCCCTCCACTTT
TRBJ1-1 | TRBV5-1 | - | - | CASSLGGITEAFF | TGCGCCAGCAGCTTGGGTGGCATCACTGAAGCTTTCTTT
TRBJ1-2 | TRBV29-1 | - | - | CSAEAANYGYTF | TGCAGCGCCGAGGCAGCCAACTATGGCTACACCTTC
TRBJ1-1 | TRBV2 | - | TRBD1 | CASGGQSSTEAFF | TGTGCCAGCGGGGGACAGTCCTCCACTGAAGCTTTCTTT